A single sample is the source of the 2 T cell receptor beta chains below, sequenced in a study of Graves' ophthalmopathy and Graves' hyperthyroidism. Researchers took RNA transcripts and amplified TCR beta CDR3 regions from them. Second-round multiplex PCR came after first-round RT-PCR with HTBI primers. TCRdb re-called the multiplex PCR reads with MiXCR, one entry per CDR3 protein. The sample shows about 400,000 distinct CDR3 sequences, about 17% of them seen only once. The sample comprised peripheral blood. The source of these receptors is a woman in her late teens or twenties with Graves' ophthalmopathy.

The sample holds many counts of this clonotype. This chain links TRBV29-1 with TRBJ1-1; D unresolved. Germline V gene sequence: CDR1 SQVTM, CDR2 ANQGSEA. Trimming cost V 7 bases and J 1 base, with 10 bases left between them. CDR3 length: 12 residues. The DNA for the CDR3 is TGCAGCGCCGGGATGCCGAACACTGAAGCTTTCTTT. Translating it yields CSAGMPNTEAFF.

The genes are TRBV7-2 and TRBJ2-7, with 9 nucleotides matching TRBD2. Per the germline V gene, CDR1 is SGHTA and CDR2 is FQGNSA. The CDR3 sequence is 16 residues long. Trimming cost V 2 bases and J 1 base; bases outside gene matches: 6. In DNA form, the CDR3 reads TGTGCCAGCAGCTTAATAAAAGCGGGAGGATCCTACGAGCAGTACTTC. It is translated as CASSLIKAGGSYEQYF.